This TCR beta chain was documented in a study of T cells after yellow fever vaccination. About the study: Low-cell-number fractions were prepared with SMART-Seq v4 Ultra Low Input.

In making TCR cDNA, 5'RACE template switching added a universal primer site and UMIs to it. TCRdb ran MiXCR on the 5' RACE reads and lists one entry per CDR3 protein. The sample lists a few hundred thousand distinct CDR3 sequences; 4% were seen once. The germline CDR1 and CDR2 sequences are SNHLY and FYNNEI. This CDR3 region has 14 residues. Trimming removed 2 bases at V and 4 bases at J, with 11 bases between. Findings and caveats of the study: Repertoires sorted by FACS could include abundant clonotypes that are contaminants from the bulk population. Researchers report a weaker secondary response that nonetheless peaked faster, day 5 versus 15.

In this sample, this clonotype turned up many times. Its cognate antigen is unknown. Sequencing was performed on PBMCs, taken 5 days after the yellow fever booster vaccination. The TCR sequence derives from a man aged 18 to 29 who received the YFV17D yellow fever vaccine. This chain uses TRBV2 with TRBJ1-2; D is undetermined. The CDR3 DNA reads TGTGCCAGCAGTGAAAATGGGATCCCCTATGGCTACACCTTC. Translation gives CASSENGIPYGYTF.